This T cell receptor beta chain was captured by sequencing in a study of cytomegalovirus exposure and HLA in healthy donors. The study's findings and limits: Investigators reported under 200 TCR beta chains as tied to cytomegalovirus. Reported performance of the classifier showed diagnosis of cytomegalovirus status with high specificity and sensitivity. Within the approximately 130 validation repertoires, first-cohort TCR clusters tended to co-occur, according to a later analysis. In vitro work confirmed that a few CMV-associated chains recognize CMV antigens.

CDR3 length equals 17 residues. Germline CDR1 reads SGHNT; CDR2 reads YYREEE (reference sequence). The J segment lost 6 bases and the V segment lost 1 base, leaving 15 bases of the junction unmatched. Turning to this clone: The antigen remains undetermined.

The repertoire was sequenced with immunoSEQ multiplex PCR; TCRdb's copy has only in-frame clones and lacks some. Here the sample spans some 330,000 clones, roughly 85% being singletons. V gene TRBV5-4 combines with J gene TRBJ2-7; TRBD2 aligns across 8 bases. The sequence was obtained from a woman aged 18-30 years in good health and CMV-seronegative. Sequencing was performed on PBMCs. CDR3 in amino acids: CASSLRITSGSRGEQYF. DNA of the CDR3: TGTGCCAGCAGCTTGAGAATTACGAGCGGGAGTAGGGGCGAGCAGTACTTC.